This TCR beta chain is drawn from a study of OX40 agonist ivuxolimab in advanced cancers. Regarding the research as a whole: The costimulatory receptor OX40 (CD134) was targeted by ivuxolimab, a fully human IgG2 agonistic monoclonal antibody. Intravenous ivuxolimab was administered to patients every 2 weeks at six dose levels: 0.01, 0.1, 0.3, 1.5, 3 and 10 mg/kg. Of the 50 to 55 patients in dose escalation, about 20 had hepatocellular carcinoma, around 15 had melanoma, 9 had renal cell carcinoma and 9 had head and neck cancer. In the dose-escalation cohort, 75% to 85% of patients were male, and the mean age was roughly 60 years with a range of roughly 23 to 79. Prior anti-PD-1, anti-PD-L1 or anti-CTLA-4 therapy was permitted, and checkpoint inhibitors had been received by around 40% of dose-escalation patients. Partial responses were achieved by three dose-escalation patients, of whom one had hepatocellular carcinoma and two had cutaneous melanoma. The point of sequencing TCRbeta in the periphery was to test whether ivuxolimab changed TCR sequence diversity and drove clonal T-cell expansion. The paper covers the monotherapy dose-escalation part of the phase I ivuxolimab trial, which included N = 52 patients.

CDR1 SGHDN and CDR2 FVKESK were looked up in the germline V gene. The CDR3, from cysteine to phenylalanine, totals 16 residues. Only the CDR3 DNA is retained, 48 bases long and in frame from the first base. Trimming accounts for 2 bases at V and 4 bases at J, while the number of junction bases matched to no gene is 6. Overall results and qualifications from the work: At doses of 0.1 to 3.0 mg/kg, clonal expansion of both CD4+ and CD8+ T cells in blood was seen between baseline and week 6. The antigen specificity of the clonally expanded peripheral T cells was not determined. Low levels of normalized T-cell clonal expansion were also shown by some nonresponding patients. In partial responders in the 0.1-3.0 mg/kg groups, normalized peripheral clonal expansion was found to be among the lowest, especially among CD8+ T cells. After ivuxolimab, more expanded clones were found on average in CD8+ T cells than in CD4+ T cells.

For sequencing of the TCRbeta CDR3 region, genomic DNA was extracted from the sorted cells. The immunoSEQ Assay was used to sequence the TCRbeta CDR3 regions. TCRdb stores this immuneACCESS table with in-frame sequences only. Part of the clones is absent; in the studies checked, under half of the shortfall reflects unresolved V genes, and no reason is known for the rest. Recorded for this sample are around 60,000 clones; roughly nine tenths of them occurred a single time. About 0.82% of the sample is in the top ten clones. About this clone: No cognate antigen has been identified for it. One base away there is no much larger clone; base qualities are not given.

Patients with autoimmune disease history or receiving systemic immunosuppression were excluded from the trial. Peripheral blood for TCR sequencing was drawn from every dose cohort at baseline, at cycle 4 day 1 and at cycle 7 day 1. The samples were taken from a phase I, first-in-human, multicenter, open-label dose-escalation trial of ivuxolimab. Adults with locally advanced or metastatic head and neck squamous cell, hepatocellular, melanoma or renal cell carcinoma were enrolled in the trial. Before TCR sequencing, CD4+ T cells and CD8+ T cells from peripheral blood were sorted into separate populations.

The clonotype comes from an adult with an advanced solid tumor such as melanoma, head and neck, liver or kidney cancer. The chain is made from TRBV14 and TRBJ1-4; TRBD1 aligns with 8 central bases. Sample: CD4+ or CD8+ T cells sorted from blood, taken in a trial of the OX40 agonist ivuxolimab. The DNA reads TGTGCCAGCAGCCAACACAGGGGGGATAGTAATGAAAAACTGTTTTTT. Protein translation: CASSQHRGDSNEKLFF.